Listed here are 31 T cell receptor beta chains from one sample, sequenced in a study of T cells in Graves' hyperthyroidism and ophthalmopathy (dated by TCRdb to the late 2010s). Library generation was performed with multiplex PCR. Sequenced using an Illumina HiSeq 2000. The TCR beta CDR3 regions were amplified from the RNA transcripts. A first-round RT-PCR of the TCR CDR3 used the HTBI primer set with the Qiagen OneStep RT-PCR kit. The public reads were quality trimmed at Q25 with fastp and then assembled into clones with MiXCR by TCRdb, keeping productive beta chains. Rows are unified per CDR3 protein, each entry keeping the most common DNA and genes. The sample has approximately 600,000 distinct CDR3 sequences on record, approximately 13% of them singletons. Together, the top ten hold 5.8% of the sample. The sequencing sample was made of blood. All receptors derive from a woman aged 25 to 45 with Graves' hyperthyroidism that later progressed to Graves' ophthalmopathy.

Worth noting for this clonotype: This could be a read error, since a much larger clone is one nucleotide away. The chain is built from TRBV3-1 and TRBJ2-2; TRBD2 matches at 9 bases. This CDR3 is built from 16 residues. From germline, CDR1 is LGHDT and CDR2 YNNKEL (reference sequence). The CDR3 sequence is CVSSQGVAGVNGELFF. The CDR3 coding sequence is TGTGTCAGCAGCCAAGGGGTAGCGGGAGTGAACGGGGAGCTGTTTTTT.

In this sample, this clonotype turned up many times. This sequence joins TRBV4-1 and TRBJ1-4; D call uncertain. The germline V and J ends were trimmed by 1 base and 10 bases, with 7 bases remaining between them. This CDR3 has 12 residues. Germline CDR1 and CDR2: MGHRA and YSYEKL. CDR3 sequence: CASSQVEGKLFF. CDR3 bases: TGCGCCAGCAGCCAAGTCGAGGGAAAACTGTTTTTT.

The chain combines TRBV6-1 with TRBJ2-7; 8 positions agree with TRBD1. The germline CDR1 and CDR2 sequences are MNHNS and SASEGT. The V gene end was trimmed by 5 bases and the J gene end by 5 bases; junction bases not matched to a gene: 11. The CDR3 has 15 amino acids. CDR3 bases: TGTGCCAGCAGTTCCACATCAGGGGGCATCAACGAGCAGTACTTC. Protein product: CASSSTSGGINEQYF.

This clonotype was counted many times. This chain joins TRBV6-1 and TRBJ2-2; TRBD2 agrees at 9 bases. Germline loops: CDR1 MNHNS, CDR2 SASEGT. V shed 2 bases, J shed 2 bases, and the junction held 9 bases outside the gene matches. The CDR3 length is 18 residues. The CDR3: CASSEKNSGSENTGELFF. CDR3 in DNA: TGTGCCAGCAGTGAAAAGAATAGCGGGAGTGAAAACACCGGGGAGCTGTTTTTT.

The J gene is TRBJ1-2, the V gene TRBV3-1, with 8 bases aligning to TRBD1. The CDR3 consists of 16 residues. Germline V gene data show CDR1 as LGHDT and CDR2 as YNNKEL (reference sequence). The ends lost 3 bases at V and 7 bases at J; junction bases unmatched: 13. The CDR3 here is CASSHAPGTGDFGYTF. For the CDR3, the DNA is TGTGCCAGCAGCCACGCACCCGGGACAGGTGACTTTGGCTACACCTTC.

This clonotype occurred many times. The CDR3, as DNA: TGTGCCAGCAAAACGAACAGGGAAGGGATCCAAGAGACCCAGTACTTC. Protein product: CASKTNREGIQETQYF. J is TRBJ2-5 and V is TRBV27, with D tentatively TRBD1 (6 bases). CDR3 length: 16 amino acids. The germline V gene has CDR1 MNHEY and CDR2 SMNVEV (reference sequence). V lost 7 bases and J 1 base, leaving 19 bases between the germline ends.

This clonotype was counted many times. This chain connects TRBV2 to TRBJ1-4, with D unclear. The V and J ends lost 4 bases and 0 bases respectively, with 9 bases between them. The CDR3 length is 15 residues. Germline V gene data show CDR1 as SNHLY and CDR2 as FYNNEI. The chain's CDR3 is CASSGLLATNEKLFF. The CDR3 DNA sequence: TGTGCCAGCAGTGGGCTCCTTGCAACTAATGAAAAACTGTTTTTT.

This clonotype was seen at least ten times. The chain couples TRBV24-1 to TRBJ2-1, with 12 bases that match TRBD2. Trimming cost V 5 bases and J 6 bases; bases outside gene matches: 1. The CDR3 is 14 amino acids. Germline lookup yields CDR1 KGHDR and CDR2 SFDVKD. CDR3 in DNA: TGTGCCACCAGTGTACTAGCGGGAGGCAATGAGCAGTTCTTC. Its protein is CATSVLAGGNEQFF.

This clonotype was detected ten times or more. This chain connects TRBV28 to TRBJ1-3, with D unresolved. V lost 5 bases to trimming and J lost 4 bases, with 15 bases between them. Germline assignment: CDR1 MDHEN and CDR2 SYDVKM. The length of the CDR3 is 15 residues. As DNA, the CDR3 is TGTGCCAGCAGTGCGTCTACGATCGGGGGAAACACCATATATTTT. This translates into CASSASTIGGNTIYF.

This clonotype showed up many times. The chain couples TRBV28 to TRBJ1-1; D remains ambiguous. This CDR3 is 10 amino acids long. CDR1 and CDR2 from the germline V gene are MDHEN and SYDVKM. Between the trimmed V and J ends, which lost 11 bases and 6 bases, there was a span of 10 bases. CDR3 DNA: TGTGCCTGGAGCTTTCCTGAAGCTTTCTTT. Translating it yields CAWSFPEAFF.

There are a few counts of this clonotype. The V and J genes are TRBV12-3 or TRBV12-4 and TRBJ2-3; 14 bases line up with TRBD2. This CDR3 contains 16 residues. J was trimmed by 6 bases and V by 5 bases; bases with no gene match: 7. In nucleotides, the CDR3 is TGTGCCAGCAGTCTCACCGGGACTAGCGGGAGCGATACGCAGTATTTT. This encodes CASSLTGTSGSDTQYF.

The gene calls are TRBV5-8 and TRBJ2-7; TRBD1 matches at 8 bases. Per the germline V gene, CDR1 is SGHTS and CDR2 is YDEGEE. With V trimmed by 1 base and J by 5 bases, 8 bases remained unmatched. CDR3 length: 15 amino acids. The CDR3: CASSLSGQGRDEQYF. Here the CDR3 DNA reads TGTGCCAGCAGCTTGTCCGGACAGGGTAGAGACGAGCAGTACTTC. Full variable domain (remainder filled in from reference TRBV5-8 and TRBJ2-7): EAGVTQSPTHLIKTRGQQATLRCSPISGHTSVYWYQQALGLGLQFLLWYDEGEERNRGNFPPRFSGRQFPNYSSELNVNALELEDSALYLCASSLSGQGRDEQYFGPGTRLTVT.

This clonotype appeared many times. CDR3 nucleotide sequence: TGTGCCAGCAGCTTCAGGGGGCAAGGCACCGGGGAGCTGTTTTTT. Its protein is CASSFRGQGTGELFF. V is TRBV7-8 and J is TRBJ2-2, with 8 bases that match TRBD1. V was pared by 3 bases and J by 4 bases, with 4 bases of the junction left unmatched. CDR1 and CDR2 (germline): SGHVS, FQNEAQ. The CDR3 contains 15 residues.

In this sample, this clonotype turned up many times. V gene TRBV13 combines with J gene TRBJ2-1, with D tentatively TRBD1 (6 bases). The V end was cut by 5 bases, the J end by 12 bases, with 23 bases between. Per the germline V gene, CDR1 is PRHDT and CDR2 is FYEKMQ (reference sequence). The length of the CDR3 is 15 residues. Here the CDR3 reads CASSARDITSYRQFF. The CDR3, as DNA: TGTGCCAGCAGCGCCCGGGACATCACTTCCTATAGGCAGTTCTTC.

This clonotype appeared a few times. The chain carries TRBV6-5 and TRBJ2-2; 9 bases line up with TRBD1. V lost 0 bases, J lost 5 bases, and 4 bases stayed unmatched. CDR1 and CDR2 (germline): MNHEY, SVGAGI. The CDR3 extends over 16 amino acids. In nucleotides, the CDR3 is TGTGCCAGCAGTTACTCGGACAGGGGAAGGACCGGGGAGCTGTTTTTT. Protein: CASSYSDRGRTGELFF.

In this sample, this clonotype turned up many times. This rearrangement joins TRBV30 to TRBJ2-1; D gene ambiguous. The CDR3 covers 11 residues. Trimming took 2 bases from V and 6 from J, leaving 5 bases between them. Germline loops: CDR1 GTSNPN, CDR2 SVGIG (reference sequence). CDR3 region: CAWSKGNEQFF. Here the CDR3 DNA reads TGTGCCTGGAGTAAAGGCAATGAGCAGTTCTTC. Supplemented by reference TRBV30 and TRBJ2-1, the full variable domain reads SQTIHQWPATLVQPVGSPLSLECTVEGTSNPNLYWYRQAAGRGLQLLFYSVGIGQISSEVPQNLSASRPQDRQFILSSKKLLLSDSGFYLCAWSKGNEQFFGPGTRLTVL.

The genes are TRBV28 and TRBJ2-7; 9 nucleotides align to TRBD1. The CDR3 extends over 13 amino acids. V lost 8 bases to trimming and J lost 6 bases; unmatched junction nucleotides: 8. The germline gives CDR1 MDHEN, CDR2 SYDVKM. The CDR3 here is CASGLDRGGEQYF. CDR3 DNA: TGTGCCAGCGGATTGGACAGGGGTGGCGAGCAGTACTTC.

This clonotype was counted ten times or more. The chain combines TRBV30 with TRBJ1-1; D call uncertain. Germline V gene lookup returns CDR1 GTSNPN and CDR2 SVGIG (reference sequence). The CDR3 spans 13 residues. Trimming stripped 4 bases from V and 1 base from J, with 10 bases between. DNA of the CDR3: TGTGCCTGGAAGGAGGGAGGGAACACTGAAGCTTTCTTT. This codes for CAWKEGGNTEAFF.

This clonotype was detected a few times. The gene calls are TRBV10-3 and TRBJ2-7; perhaps TRBD2 as D (6 bases). The CDR3 sequence is 14 residues long. Per the germline V gene, CDR1 is ENHRY and CDR2 is SYGVKD. V lost 6 bases and J 1 base, leaving 13 bases between the germline ends. In DNA, the CDR3 is TGTGCCATCAGCCTGAGCGGGTATTCCTACGAGCAGTACTTC. The encoded protein is CAISLSGYSYEQYF.

In this sample, this clonotype turned up once. This sequence joins TRBV19 and TRBJ2-1, with no clear D. V was clipped by 4 bases and J by 1 base, with 11 bases between them. Germline V gene sequence: CDR1 LNHDA, CDR2 SQIVND (reference sequence). The CDR3 is 15 residues long. The CDR3 DNA is TGTGCCAGTAGTAGCAGGATCAGGTCCTACAATGAGCAGTTCTTC. This gives the protein CASSSRIRSYNEQFF.

This clonotype was seen repeatedly, ten times or more. The chain is built from TRBV6-1 and TRBJ2-3; D tentatively fits TRBD1 or TRBD2 (5 bases each). Trimming pared 4 bases from V and 2 bases from J, leaving 10 bases between. Germline CDR1 MNHNS, CDR2 SASEGT. This CDR3 comprises 14 residues. This CDR3 reads CASSGDGPTDTQYF. CDR3 bases: TGTGCCAGCAGTGGGGACGGCCCCACAGATACGCAGTATTTT.

This clonotype was picked up many times. The CDR3 protein is CASSQGLAYEQFF. The CDR3 DNA sequence: TGTGCCAGCAGCCAAGGTCTAGCCTATGAGCAGTTCTTC. The chain joins TRBV14 to TRBJ2-1, with D perhaps TRBD2 (5 bases). Per germline, CDR1 SGHDN and CDR2 FVKESK. This CDR3 is 13 amino acids long. V lost 1 base and J 8 bases, leaving 9 bases between the germline ends. The whole variable domain, filled in from reference TRBV14 and TRBJ2-1, reads EAGVTQFPSHSVIEKGQTVTLRCDPISGHDNLYWYRRVMGKEIKFLLHFVKESKQDESGMPNNRFLAERTGGTYSTLKVQPAELEDSGVYFCASSQGLAYEQFFGPGTRLTVL.

This sequence joins TRBV4-1 and TRBJ2-1; D perhaps matches TRBD2 (5 bases). Trimming stripped 3 bases from V and 10 bases from J, with 13 bases between. Germline CDR1 reads MGHRA; CDR2 reads YSYEKL. This CDR3 has 13 residues. Here the CDR3 reads CASSHQTRGEQFF. In DNA, the CDR3 is TGCGCCAGCAGCCATCAAACCCGGGGAGAGCAGTTCTTC.

This clonotype appeared a few times. V gene TRBV7-2 combines with J gene TRBJ1-5; the D is unclear. Per germline, CDR1 SGHTA and CDR2 FQGNSA. There are 14 residues in the CDR3. Trimming removed 3 bases from V and 4 bases from J, with 10 bases in between. The CDR3 loop reads CASSFRHVNQPQHF. The CDR3 DNA reads as TGTGCCAGCAGCTTCCGACACGTTAATCAGCCCCAGCATTTT.

This clonotype was found many times. The rearrangement joins TRBV18 to TRBJ1-1, with 9 bases aligning to TRBD1. Germline V gene sequence: CDR1 KGHSH, CDR2 LQKENI. J lost 0 bases, V lost 3 bases, and 2 bases had no gene match. The CDR3 sequence is 15 residues long. The CDR3 protein is CASSPRQGVNTEAFF. The CDR3 bases are TGTGCCAGCTCACCCAGACAGGGGGTGAACACTGAAGCTTTCTTT.

This clonotype was found a few times. V is TRBV7-3 and J is TRBJ1-6, with D perhaps matching TRBD1 (6 bases). V was clipped by 7 bases and J by 8 bases, with 15 bases between them. The CDR3 has 14 amino acids. Germline CDR1 reads SGHTA; CDR2 reads FQGTGA. The CDR3: CASIFRGVDSPLHF. Written as DNA, the CDR3 is TGTGCCAGCATCTTCAGGGGAGTGGATTCACCCCTCCACTTT. Full variable domain (outside the CDR3, taken from reference TRBV7-3 and TRBJ1-6): GAGVSQTPSNKVTEKGKYVELRCDPISGHTALYWYRQSLGQGPEFLIYFQGTGAADDSGLPNDRFFAVRPEGSVSTLKIQRTERGDSAVYLCASIFRGVDSPLHFGNGTRLTVT.

This clonotype has a handful of counts. The chain joins TRBV6-5 to TRBJ2-7, with 7 bases aligning to TRBD2. Germline CDR1 and CDR2: MNHEY and SVGAGI. This CDR3 comprises 15 residues. Trimming took 4 bases from V and 0 from J; bases not matched to a gene: 6. CDR3 sequence: CASSFLAEGSYEQYF. The DNA for the CDR3 is TGTGCCAGCAGTTTTCTAGCGGAGGGCTCCTACGAGCAGTACTTC.

The count of this clonotype is one. The gene calls are TRBV4-3 and TRBJ2-7; the D gene could be TRBD1 or TRBD2 (5 bases each). CDR3 length: 13 residues. The V and J ends lost 4 bases and 4 bases respectively, with 11 bases between them. Germline CDR1 and CDR2: LGHNA and YSLEER. The CDR3 reads CASSPDEGYEQYF. For the CDR3, the DNA is TGCGCCAGCAGCCCAGATGAGGGGTACGAGCAGTACTTC.

In its sample, this clonotype was seen many times. The rearrangement links TRBV20-1 to TRBJ2-1; 11 bases agree with TRBD2. The germline V gene encodes CDR1 DFQATT and CDR2 SNEGSKA (reference sequence). J was trimmed by 4 bases and V by 6 bases; bases with no gene match: 8. The CDR3 has 15 amino acids. CDR3 DNA: TGCAGTGCCCCGGGACTAGCGGTTGGGTACAATGAGCAGTTCTTC. As protein: CSAPGLAVGYNEQFF.

This clonotype was detected ten times or more. The chain joins TRBV24-1 to TRBJ1-5, with TRBD1 matching over 7 bases. Losses at the gene ends were 4 bases for V and 3 bases for J; bases not matched to a gene: 8. The CDR3 is made up of 16 amino acids. Looked up from germline, CDR1 is KGHDR and CDR2 is SFDVKD. The CDR3 here is CATSDRRGPINQPQHF. The CDR3 DNA sequence: TGTGCCACCAGTGACCGAAGGGGGCCAATCAATCAGCCCCAGCATTTT.

This clonotype was detected ten times or more. V usage is TRBV28 and J usage is TRBJ2-7; D not certain. CDR1 and CDR2 from the germline V gene are MDHEN and SYDVKM. CDR3 length: 20 amino acids. Trimming took off 5 bases at V and 0 bases at J, with 29 bases between the two ends. Here the CDR3 DNA reads TGTGCCAGCAGTCCTTTCTACCAAGGACCTAAGGCCACCCCCTCCTACGAGCAGTACTTC. Its protein product is CASSPFYQGPKATPSYEQYF. Supplemented by reference TRBV28 and TRBJ2-7, the full variable domain reads DVKVTQSSRYLVKRTGEKVFLECVQDMDHENMFWYRQDPGLGLRLIYFSYDVKMKEKGDIPEGYSVSREKKERFSLILESASTNQTSMYLCASSPFYQGPKATPSYEQYFGPGTRLTVT.